The table lists the clone carrying this T cell receptor (beta chain) with a count of one. The antigen is undetermined. These data belong to a study of Graves' ophthalmopathy and Graves' hyperthyroidism. TCR beta CDR3 regions were amplified from RNA transcripts. First-round RT-PCR employed HTBI primers, with a second-round multiplex PCR after it. TCRdb reprocessed the multiplex PCR reads with MiXCR, giving one entry per CDR3 protein. The data show almost 400,000 distinct CDR3 sequences, about a sixth seen once. The CDR3 loop spans 17 amino acids. CDR1 and CDR2 (germline): MNHEY, SVGEGT. Trimming took 2 bases from V and 2 from J; bases not matched to a gene: 7. Study-wide results and caveats: Blood shared most expanded thyroid clonotypes above 0.001 frequency.

Donors with ophthalmopathy: moderate-to-severe activity, CAS ≥3, NOSPECS ≥4, duration under 3 months. Among the exclusions were patients with other autoimmune diseases, uncontrolled infections, pregnancy or lactation. Clinical symptoms, serum thyroxine, TRAb, thyroid ultrasound and orbital computed tomography were relied on for diagnosis. This chain joins TRBV6-2 or TRBV6-3 and TRBJ1-5; 9 bases are a match to TRBD1. The sequenced sample was peripheral blood. This receptor was identified in a woman under 30 with Graves' ophthalmopathy. In nucleotides, the CDR3 is TGTGCCAGCAGTTACCCCACAGGGGGCGCGGGCAATCAGCCCCAGCATTTT. As protein: CASSYPTGGAGNQPQHF.